The source of this T cell receptor (beta chain) is a study of human T cells and chemical hapten exposure. Looked up from germline, CDR1 is KGHDR and CDR2 is SFDVKD. This CDR3 has 17 amino acids. V lost 1 base, J lost 0 bases, and 14 bases lay in between. Time point: pre-sensitization, week 0. Documented treatment: therapeutic diphenylcyclopropenone sensitization with weekly scalp DPC. In the original analysis: 90,000 to 100,000 TCRs per sample was the median, with a range of about 20,000 to 690,600. TCRdb fed the RACE reads into MiXCR, producing one record per CDR3 protein. TCRdb's processing, not the authors' own work, is the source of the V and J calls. The sample carries approximately 320,000 distinct CDR3 sequences, around 5.5% recorded once.

The clonotype comes from a woman aged 18-29 years with alopecia areata. Some clones in this sample may be carry-over from other donors' samples. The chain is built from TRBV24-1 and TRBJ1-1; D ambiguous. The sample consisted of whole blood, taken in connection with sensitization to the hapten diphenylcyclopropenone (DPC). CDR3 sequence: CATSDFRQATMNTEAFF. The CDR3 DNA sequence: TGTGCCACCAGTGATTTTCGCCAGGCCACGATGAACACTGAAGCTTTCTTT.